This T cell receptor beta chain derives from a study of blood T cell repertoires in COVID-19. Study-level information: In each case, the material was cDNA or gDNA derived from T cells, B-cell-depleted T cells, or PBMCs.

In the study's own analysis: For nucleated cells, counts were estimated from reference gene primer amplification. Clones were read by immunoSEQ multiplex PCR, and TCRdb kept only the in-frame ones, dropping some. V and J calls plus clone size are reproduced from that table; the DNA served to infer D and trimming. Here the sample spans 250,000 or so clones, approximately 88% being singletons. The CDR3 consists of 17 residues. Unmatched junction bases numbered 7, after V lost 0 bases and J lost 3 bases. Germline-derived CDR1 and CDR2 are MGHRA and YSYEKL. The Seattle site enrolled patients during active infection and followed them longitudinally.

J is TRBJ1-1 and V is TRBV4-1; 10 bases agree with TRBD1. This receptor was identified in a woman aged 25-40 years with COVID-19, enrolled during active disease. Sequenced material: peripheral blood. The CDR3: CASSQETGQGEDTEAFF. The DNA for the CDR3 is TGCGCCAGCAGCCAAGAAACTGGACAGGGGGAGGACACTGAAGCTTTCTTT.